Given below is one TCR beta chain in context. The antigen is undetermined. The data stem from a study of cytomegalovirus exposure and HLA in healthy donors. Study-wide findings and caveats: The classifier was said to identify cytomegalovirus status with high specificity and sensitivity. As immune exposure information, only CMV serostatus was available.

In the PCR, 60 Vbeta and 13 Jbeta primers were used. The authors' processing: Approximately 11 million shared chains were among roughly 81 million unique TCR beta chains counted in a later analysis. Clones were read by immunoSEQ multiplex PCR, and TCRdb kept only the in-frame ones, dropping some. Clone size and V and J calls were adopted from that table, with D and trimming inferred from the DNA. The table lists about 130,000 clones, about 76% of them singletons, with 13% in the top ten. The CDR3 runs to 14 residues. The V and J ends lost 4 bases and 2 bases respectively, with 10 bases between them. From germline, CDR1 is MGHRA and CDR2 YSYEKL.

The clonotype was recovered from a woman in her sixties in good health and CMV-seropositive. The sequencing input was PBMCs. The chain employs TRBV4-1 and TRBJ2-3; a possible D gene is TRBD2 (5 bases). The chain's CDR3 is CASSPLAFTDTQYF. The CDR3 DNA reads TGCGCCAGCAGCCCCCTAGCTTTCACAGATACGCAGTATTTT.